These 22 T cell receptor beta chains were sequenced from one sample in a study of T cell changes during pregnancy in multiple sclerosis (dated by TCRdb to between 2018 and 2020). The library was obtained by the immunoSEQ multiplex PCR assay. The clones in this table, taken by TCRdb from immuneACCESS, are in-frame only. Not every clone is retained; where verified, under half of the shortfall comes from an unresolved V gene, and the cause of the rest is unknown. Across this sample there are about 110,000 clones, with 85% to 95% seen only once. Of the sample, 0.78% falls within the top ten clones. Sequencing used peripheral blood, obtained in the third trimester of pregnancy. The receptors derive from a female donor in good health, enrolled as a control in a pregnancy study.

The CDR3 is CASSSRMGTYNSPLHF. The CDR3 nucleotides are TGTGCCAGCAGTTCCAGGATGGGTACCTATAATTCACCCCTCCACTTT. This chain uses TRBV27 with TRBJ1-6; D is undetermined. The CDR3 runs to 16 residues. Germline V gene data show CDR1 as MNHEY and CDR2 as SMNVEV (reference sequence). V lost 4 bases and J 2 bases, leaving 12 bases between the germline ends.

This clone was detected once. The same CDR3 also results from other DNA sequences found in this sample. The CDR3 DNA sequence: TGTGCCAGCAGTTTGGGCGGAGGGAACACTGAAGCTTTCTTT. Translating gives CASSLGGGNTEAFF. This chain connects TRBV27 to TRBJ1-1; D remains ambiguous. V was shortened by 3 bases and J by 1 base, with 9 bases between the two germline ends. Looked up from germline, CDR1 is MNHEY and CDR2 is SMNVEV (reference sequence). CDR3 length equals 14 residues.

The V gene is TRBV11-3, the J gene TRBJ2-3; D is uncertain. Germline CDR1 and CDR2: SGHNT and YENEEA. This CDR3 is built from 15 residues. The V end was cut by 0 bases, the J end by 1 base, with 8 bases between. CDR3 residues: CASSLDARGTDTQYF. DNA for the CDR3: TGTGCCAGCAGCTTAGATGCCCGGGGCACAGATACGCAGTATTTT. Based on the CDR3 plus reference TRBV11-3 and TRBJ2-3, the full variable domain is EAGVVQSPRYKIIEKKQPVAFWCNPISGHNTLYWYLQNLGQGPELLIRYENEEAVDDSQLPKDRFSAERLKGVDSTLKIQPAELGDSAVYLCASSLDARGTDTQYFGPGTRLTVL.

This sequence joins TRBV15 and TRBJ2-3, with 10 bases identical to TRBD2. V lost 5 bases and J lost 4; bases outside the gene matches: 9. Per germline, CDR1 LNHNV and CDR2 YYDKDF (reference sequence). The CDR3 totals 16 residues. CDR3 nucleotides: TGTGCCACCAGCCGCCGGCAGCGGGGGGGGGCAGATACGCAGTATTTT. Translation gives CATSRRQRGGADTQYF.

CDR3 nucleotide sequence: TGTGCCAGCAGTCCCCTTGCGGGGCGGCGCACTGAAGCTTTCTTT. It specifies CASSPLAGRRTEAFF. The chain combines TRBV6-5 with TRBJ1-1; D may be TRBD1 (5 bases). The CDR3 sequence is 15 residues long. Germline V gives CDR1 MNHEY, CDR2 SVGAGI. Trimming pared 5 bases from V and 4 bases from J, leaving 17 bases between.

The rearrangement joins TRBV7-2 to TRBJ2-2; TRBD2 matches at 8 bases. With 5 bases clipped from V and 1 base from J, the junction kept 6 bases outside the gene matches. Germline V gene lookup returns CDR1 SGHTA and CDR2 FQGNSA. The CDR3 spans 16 residues. DNA for the CDR3: TGTGCCAGCAGCCTCGCGGGGGGCCGGAACACCGGGGAGCTGTTTTTT. This codes for CASSLAGGRNTGELFF.

In nucleotides, the CDR3 is TGCGCCAGCAGCCAAGTGGCGTCTGGACTAGCTAATGAGCAGTTCTTC. As protein: CASSQVASGLANEQFF. The V call is TRBV4-3, the J call TRBJ2-1; 8 positions match TRBD2. CDR1 LGHNA and CDR2 YSLEER come from the germline V gene. The CDR3 is 16 residues long. V lost 1 base and J lost 7; bases outside the gene matches: 9.

The chain is built from TRBV6-4 and TRBJ1-4; TRBD1 matches at 12 bases. The V and J ends lost 3 bases and 4 bases, in that order; junction bases with no gene match: 12. Per germline, CDR1 MRHNA and CDR2 SNTAGT. This CDR3 spans 19 amino acids. The CDR3 sequence: CASSDHRDRGLWSNEKLFF. CDR3 DNA: TGTGCCAGCAGTGATCACCGGGACAGGGGGCTTTGGAGTAATGAAAAACTGTTTTTT.

The chain links TRBV9 to TRBJ2-2, with 13 positions matching TRBD2. Trimming at V came to 2 bases and at J to 6 bases, leaving 4 bases not matched to a gene. CDR1 and CDR2 (germline): SGDLS, YYNGEE. The CDR3 covers 16 residues. CDR3 nucleotide sequence: TGTGCCAGCAGCGTGACTAGCGGGGGGTTTTCCGGGGAGCTGTTTTTT. Its translation: CASSVTSGGFSGELFF.

This rearrangement joins TRBV19 to TRBJ2-1, with D uncertain. Per the germline V gene, CDR1 is LNHDA and CDR2 is SQIVND (reference sequence). CDR3 length equals 13 residues. Trimming took off 4 bases at V and 1 base at J, with 5 bases between the two ends. This CDR3 reads CASSTGSYNEQFF. CDR3 nucleotides: TGTGCCAGTAGTACAGGTTCCTACAATGAGCAGTTCTTC.

The chain uses TRBV19 and TRBJ1-6, with D possibly matching TRBD1 (5 bases). Per the germline V gene, CDR1 is LNHDA and CDR2 is SQIVND (reference sequence). The V and J ends lost 5 bases and 8 bases respectively, with 16 bases between them. CDR3 length: 15 residues. CDR3 residues: CASSPQGPRYSPLHF. CDR3 DNA sequence: TGTGCCAGTAGTCCCCAGGGCCCTCGCTATTCACCCCTCCACTTT.

The chain has TRBV2 and TRBJ2-1; 9 bases align to TRBD2. Germline V gene lookup returns CDR1 SNHLY and CDR2 FYNNEI. The CDR3 length is 14 residues. Trimming at V came to 9 bases and at J to 12 bases, leaving 15 bases not matched to a gene. CDR3: CARLRHLSGGRQFF. The CDR3 nucleotides are TGTGCCAGACTCCGTCATCTTAGCGGGGGTAGGCAGTTCTTC.

This clone has just one count. The chain uses TRBV18 and TRBJ1-3; TRBD1 might be the D (5 bases). Germline assignment: CDR1 KGHSH and CDR2 LQKENI. CDR3 size: 15 residues. Deletions cut 1 base from V and 4 bases from J, with 11 bases between. CDR3 nucleotides: TGTGCCAGCTCACCACTCAGGGTCGCGGGAAACACCATATATTTT. As protein: CASSPLRVAGNTIYF.

This clone was recorded a few times. CDR3 DNA sequence: TGTGCCAGCAAGTGGGGACAGGGGACCGGGGAGCTGTTTTTT. Translating it yields CASKWGQGTGELFF. V gene TRBV6-1 combines with J gene TRBJ2-2, with TRBD1 matching 10 bases. J gave up 5 bases and V 7 bases, and 4 bases lay outside the gene matches. This CDR3 contains 14 residues. CDR1 and CDR2 from the germline V gene are MNHNS and SASEGT.

This clone was recorded once. The CDR3 DNA follows: TGTGCCAGCAGCGTGGACAGCAACTATGGCTACACCTTC. Amino acid sequence: CASSVDSNYGYTF. The chain recombines TRBV5-4 with TRBJ1-2; maybe TRBD1 (6 bases). V lost 4 bases, J lost 2 bases, and 9 bases lay in between. The V gene's germline CDR1 is SGHNT and CDR2 YYREEE (reference sequence). The CDR3 is 13 amino acids.

The chain uses TRBV27 and TRBJ2-1; 11 nucleotides align to TRBD2. The germline CDR1 and CDR2 sequences are MNHEY and SMNVEV (reference sequence). V trimming: 5 bases; J trimming: 5 bases; junction bases outside the gene matches: 5. The CDR3 loop spans 15 amino acids. CDR3 coding DNA: TGTGCCAGCAGTGCCGGGACTAGCGGAAACAATGAGCAGTTCTTC. Encoded protein: CASSAGTSGNNEQFF.

J is TRBJ1-1 and V is TRBV18; D uncertain. Germline assignment: CDR1 KGHSH and CDR2 LQKENI. The ends were cut back, 3 bases at V and 1 base at J, with 15 bases in the middle. The CDR3 runs 16 residues. The CDR3, as DNA: TGTGCCAGCTCACCTTTAGCCGGGTCTAAGAACACTGAAGCTTTCTTT. It is translated as CASSPLAGSKNTEAFF.

The chain has TRBV19 and TRBJ1-2; tentatively, D is TRBD1 (5 bases). Trimming left V 3 bases short and J 5 bases short, with 10 bases between. The CDR3 sequence is 13 residues long. Germline V CDR1 and CDR2: LNHDA, SQIVND (reference sequence). CDR3 nucleotide sequence: TGTGCCAGTAGTATGGAGGGGAAGTATGGCTACACCTTC. Translation: CASSMEGKYGYTF.

The rearrangement links TRBV9 to TRBJ1-4; D perhaps matches TRBD1 (6 bases). V was cut by 4 bases and J by 8 bases, with 15 bases left in between. The CDR3 loop spans 14 amino acids. Per germline, CDR1 SGDLS and CDR2 YYNGEE. The CDR3 nucleotides read TGTGCCAGCAGCTCATCCGACAGGAGGGAAAAACTGTTTTTT. This translates into CASSSSDRREKLFF.

This rearrangement joins TRBV6-5 to TRBJ1-2, with D tentatively TRBD1 (6 bases). The CDR3 has 15 amino acids. V lost 6 bases to trimming and J lost 4 bases, with 18 bases between them. CDR1 MNHEY and CDR2 SVGAGI come from the germline V gene. CDR3 coding DNA: TGTGCCAGCAGCTCCCCGGGGGGCTCTGTCTATGGCTACACCTTC. This sequence encodes CASSSPGGSVYGYTF.

The rearrangement links TRBV6-1 to TRBJ2-7; D call uncertain. CDR3 length: 16 residues. The V end lost 0 bases, the J end lost 5 bases, and 17 bases lay between the germline ends. In germline, CDR1 is MNHNS, CDR2 SASEGT. CDR3 coding DNA: TGTGCCAGCAGTGAAGCGGAGTTTCCGGGTGCTGACGAGCAGTACTTC. It codes for CASSEAEFPGADEQYF.

This clone was seen only once. V usage is TRBV7-2 and J usage is TRBJ1-5; 7 bases align to TRBD1. CDR3 length: 14 residues. V was pared by 2 bases and J by 6 bases, with 4 bases of the junction left unmatched. Germline V lookup: CDR1 SGHTA, CDR2 FQGNSA. Written as DNA, the CDR3 is TGTGCCAGCAGCTTAAAGAGGGGGCCTCAGCCCCAGCATTTT. Translating gives CASSLKRGPQPQHF.